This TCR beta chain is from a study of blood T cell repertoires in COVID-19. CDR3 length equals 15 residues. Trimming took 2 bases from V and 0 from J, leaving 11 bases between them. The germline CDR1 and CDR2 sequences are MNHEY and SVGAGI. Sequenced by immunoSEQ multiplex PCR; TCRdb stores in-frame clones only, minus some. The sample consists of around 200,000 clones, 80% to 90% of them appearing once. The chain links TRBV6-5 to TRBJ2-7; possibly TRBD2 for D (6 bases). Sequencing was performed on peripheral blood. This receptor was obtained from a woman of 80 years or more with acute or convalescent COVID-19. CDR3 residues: CASSYGGVSSYEQYF. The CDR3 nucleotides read TGTGCCAGCAGTTACGGCGGGGTCAGCTCCTACGAGCAGTACTTC.